In this sample, the clone carrying this TCR beta chain turned up a few times. The target antigen is unknown. This entry comes from a study of cytomegalovirus exposure and HLA in healthy donors. Findings and limits, study-wide: Most CMV-associated TCR beta chains were later found to appear HLA-restricted. A list of around 160 TCR beta chains associated with cytomegalovirus was given. Later analysis identified a missense DCLRE1C variant that was linked to TCR beta V- and J-gene trimming.

60 Vbeta and 13 Jbeta primers were used in PCR. Generated by immunoSEQ multiplex PCR, the TCRdb table keeps only in-frame clones and is missing some. The table lists approximately 190,000 clones, around 82% of them singletons. With 6 bases removed from V and 2 bases from J, the gap between germline ends came to 8 bases. The germline gives CDR1 SNHLY, CDR2 FYNNEI. The CDR3 loop spans 12 amino acids. This rearrangement joins TRBV2 to TRBJ2-7; no definite D call. Sequenced input: PBMCs. The TCR sequence derives from a woman aged 30 to 39 in good health and CMV-seropositive. DNA for the CDR3: TGTGCCAGCAGCTTGAGGCCCTACGAGCAGTACTTC. Translating it yields CASSLRPYEQYF.